Here is one T cell receptor beta chain with its context. The clone's antigen remains unknown. No quality values exist for individual bases; no much larger clone is one base distant. The library was generated by the immunoSEQ multiplex PCR assay. In TCRdb, the immuneACCESS table is reduced to in-frame sequences with V and J assigned. These tables do not hold every clone; where another copy was compared, an unresolved V gene accounts for under half, and the others remain unexplained. The sample contains 65,000 to 85,000 clones, around nine tenths of them found a single time. The ten largest make up roughly 0.3% of the sample. Unmatched junction bases come to 7, with V trimmed by 1 base and J by 4 bases. The germline V gene supplies CDR1 SGHDT and CDR2 YYEEEE. The CDR3 measures 16 amino acids from cysteine to phenylalanine. CDR3 DNA only is kept here, 48 bases in frame from base 1. The data originate from a study of technical replicates of blood from several donors (dated by TCRdb to the late 2010s).

This TCR derives from a human donor in good health. Sequencing was done on a sample of T cells isolated from PBMCs. The sequence joins TRBV5-6 to TRBJ1-2; 10 bases in the middle match TRBD1. The encoded CDR3 is CASSLRGQGSTYGYTF. The DNA is TGTGCCAGCAGCTTGAGGGGACAGGGGTCCACCTATGGCTACACCTTC.